The 10 T cell receptor beta chains below all came from one sample that was sequenced in a study of T cells in Graves' hyperthyroidism and ophthalmopathy. The investigators amplified TCR beta CDR3 regions from RNA transcripts. When the TCR CDR3 underwent first-round RT-PCR, the HTBI primer set was used. MiXCR, applied by TCRdb to the multiplex PCR reads, yields one record per CDR3 protein. The sample consists of some 400,000 distinct CDR3 sequences, over 15% of them appearing once. The sample was blood. The receptors stem from a woman aged 18 to 35 with Graves' hyperthyroidism.

This clonotype appeared many times. This rearrangement joins TRBV7-2 to TRBJ1-2; 7 nucleotides align to TRBD1. The ends lost 0 bases at V and 9 bases at J; junction bases unmatched: 10. The length of the CDR3 is 15 residues. Germline CDR1 SGHTA, CDR2 FQGNSA. CDR3 coding DNA: TGTGCCAGCAGCTTAGCCCCGGACAGGCCCTACAGCTACACCTTC. Protein: CASSLAPDRPYSYTF.

In its sample, this clonotype was seen a few times. The V call is TRBV12-3 or TRBV12-4, the J call TRBJ2-5; 10 nucleotides line up with TRBD2. The CDR3 runs to 18 residues. After removal of 2 bases from V and 4 bases from J, the junction contained 13 bases not matched to a gene. CDR3 protein: CASSLRFRRAGGRETQYF. DNA for the CDR3: TGTGCCAGCAGTTTACGATTTCGACGAGCGGGGGGGCGAGAGACCCAGTACTTC.

This clonotype turned up a few times. The chain employs TRBV5-1 and TRBJ1-5, with D perhaps matching TRBD1 (5 bases). CDR1 is SGHRS and CDR2 is YFSETQ in the germline V gene. The CDR3 contains 14 residues. V was clipped by 3 bases and J by 3 bases, with 10 bases between them. The CDR3 nucleotides read TGCGCCAGCAGCTGGGACGGCGTCAATCAGCCCCAGCATTTT. It specifies CASSWDGVNQPQHF.

In this sample, this clonotype turned up many times. An end of the junction differs from the germline gene, which may be a read error. This chain joins TRBV18 and TRBJ2-5, with D possibly being TRBD2 (5 bases). CDR3 length: 13 residues. The germline V gene has CDR1 KGHSH and CDR2 LQKENI. CDR3 sequence (DNA): TGTGCCAGCCTCGGACCGGGGAAAGAGTCCCAGTACTTC. Translating gives CASLGPGKESQYF.

This clonotype has ten or more counts. The chain recombines TRBV15 with TRBJ2-2; D uncertain. Deletions cut 1 base from V and 6 bases from J, with 9 bases between. Germline V gene lookup returns CDR1 LNHNV and CDR2 YYDKDF (reference sequence). CDR3 length equals 14 residues. In nucleotides, the CDR3 is TGTGCCACCAGCAGAGGGATCGAACCCGGGGAGCTGTTTTTT. Encoded protein: CATSRGIEPGELFF.

With regard to this clonotype: This may stem from a read error, because a much larger clone lies one nucleotide away. The chain is built from TRBV10-3 and TRBJ1-1; D is undetermined. V was pared by 4 bases and J by 4 bases, with 13 bases between. CDR3 length equals 14 residues. Germline V lookup: CDR1 ENHRY, CDR2 SYGVKD. The CDR3 loop reads CAISGVGLSTEAFF. In DNA form, the CDR3 reads TGTGCCATCAGTGGTGTAGGTTTGAGCACTGAAGCTTTCTTT.

This chain uses TRBV20-1 with TRBJ2-5; 9 bases match TRBD2. V lost 5 bases and J lost 6; bases outside the gene matches: 16. Germline V lookup: CDR1 DFQATT, CDR2 SNEGSKA (reference sequence). CDR3 length: 16 amino acids. Here the CDR3 reads CSAEKEGLARPQTQYF. In nucleotides, the CDR3 is TGCAGTGCTGAAAAAGAGGGACTAGCCAGACCGCAGACCCAGTACTTC.

This clonotype was counted ten times or more. The chain uses TRBV6-1 and TRBJ2-7, with D unclear. The CDR3 runs to 14 residues. V lost 1 base and J 1 base, leaving 8 bases between the germline ends. CDR1 and CDR2 (germline): MNHNS, SASEGT. CDR3 region: CASSEVGASYEQYF. DNA for the CDR3: TGTGCCAGCAGTGAAGTCGGAGCTTCCTACGAGCAGTACTTC.

This clonotype has at least ten counts. The genes are TRBV12-3 or TRBV12-4 and TRBJ1-5; D perhaps matches TRBD1 (6 bases). The CDR3 spans 14 residues. Trimming left V 4 bases short and J 4 bases short, with 11 bases between. The CDR3 reads CASSSTGKNQPQHF. DNA of the CDR3: TGTGCCAGCAGTTCAACAGGGAAGAATCAGCCCCAGCATTTT.

The V and J genes are TRBV5-1 and TRBJ1-6, with no clear D. V lost 3 bases and J 8 bases, leaving 9 bases between the germline ends. CDR1 and CDR2 (germline): SGHRS, YFSETQ. This CDR3 comprises 13 residues. The CDR3 sequence: CASSSSFDSPLHF. In DNA, the CDR3 is TGCGCCAGCAGCTCATCTTTTGATTCACCCCTCCACTTT. The entire variable domain, with the rest obtained from reference TRBV5-1 and TRBJ1-6, is as follows: KAGVTQTPRYLIKTRGQQVTLSCSPISGHRSVSWYQQTPGQGLQFLFEYFSETQRNKGNFPGRFSGRQFSNSRSEMNVSTLELGDSALYLCASSSSFDSPLHFGNGTRLTVT.